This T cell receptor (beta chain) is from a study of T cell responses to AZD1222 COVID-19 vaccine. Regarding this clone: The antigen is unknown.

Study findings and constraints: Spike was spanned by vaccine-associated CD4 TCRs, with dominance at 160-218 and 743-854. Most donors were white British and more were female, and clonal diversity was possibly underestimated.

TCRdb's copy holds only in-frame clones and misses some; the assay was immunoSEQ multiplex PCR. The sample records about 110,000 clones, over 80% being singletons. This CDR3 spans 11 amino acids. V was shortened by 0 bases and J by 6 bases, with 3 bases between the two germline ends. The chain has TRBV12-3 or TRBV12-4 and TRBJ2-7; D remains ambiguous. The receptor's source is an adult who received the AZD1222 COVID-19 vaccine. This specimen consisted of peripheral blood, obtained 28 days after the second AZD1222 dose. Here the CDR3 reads CASSLAGEQYF. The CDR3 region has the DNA TGTGCCAGCAGTTTAGCGGGCGAGCAGTACTTC.